This T cell receptor beta chain was identified in a study of T-cell memory formation after mild COVID-19. The sample holds a few counts of this clonotype. Antigen specificity is unknown. Trimming at V came to 2 bases and at J to 6 bases, leaving 9 bases not matched to a gene. This CDR3 comprises 16 residues. Germline V gene data show CDR1 as KGHSH and CDR2 as LQKENI. General study points: Those CD4+ clones that contracted were mainly in CM and EM (CD8+ ones in EMRA).

5'RACE primed at constant segments yielded TCR alpha and TCR beta cDNA libraries bearing sample barcodes and UMIs. TCRdb redid the calling of the 5' RACE reads with MiXCR, one entry per CDR3 protein. This table has 350,000 to 500,000 distinct CDR3 sequences, around 22% appearing once. V gene TRBV18 combines with J gene TRBJ1-5; 8 bases line up with TRBD1. The sequence came from an adult woman who had mild COVID-19 (a few samples of this study predate the infection). Cell type and time point are not known. Sequences were obtained from PBMCs or a T cell subset sorted from them (not recorded which). For the CDR3, the DNA is TGTGCCAGCTCACCATCGACAGGGGCAGTGAGTCAGCCCCAGCATTTT. Amino acid sequence: CASSPSTGAVSQPQHF.